A selection of T cell receptor beta chains follows, all from one sample in a study of shared T cell receptors in the human thymus. Produced via immunoSEQ multiplex PCR; TCRdb's table is partial and in-frame only. In the table there are 640,000 or so clones, over 75% of which are singletons. These same records also appear under a second study, on human thymus T cells.

Input material: thymocytes. These receptors were taken from a boy under three years old with a congenital heart defect. CDR3s include the opening cysteine and the closing phenylalanine or tryptophan.

V gene | CDR3 protein
TRBV6-1 | CASSEAPTGVSAGELFF
TRBV5-6 | CASSQTGEREKLFF
TRBV10-3 | CAISTRDRVHEQFF
TRBV7-6 | CAIGGRETQYF
TRBV5-1 | CASSLAPGAGDTDTQYF
TRBV4-3 | CASSQVTPPSDSDTQYF
TRBV2 | CASNSGNPYNEQFF
TRBV9 | CASSVGTRESSYEQYF
TRBV5-6 | CASSIGAELAGGLYF
TRBV27 | CAMCIIGQFHYEQYF
TRBV30 | CAWSGGRSYEQYF
TRBV28 | CASSFLGQGNTGELFF
TRBV28 | CASSFGAGFEQYF
TRBV6-6 | CASSYLKRGGYGELFF
TRBV28 | CASSRQFRCSYTF
TRBV11-2 | CASSTKLAASSYNEQFF
TRBV7-6 | CASALGTSGSYEQYF
TRBV5-4 | CASSLSIKGADYGYTF
TRBV25-1 | CASSEAGGMPSETQYF
TRBV6-6 | CASSYRFGYNSPLHF
TRBV2 | CASRDGQGSRETQYF
TRBV11-3 | CASSRTPGVGLSYNEQFF
TRBV7-8 | CASSFRQGILPLAKNIQYF
TRBV7-2 | CASSPPPGVSSYNSPLHF
TRBV7-6 | CASSLEEDPPHF
TRBV10-2 | CASSEEGQYNEQFF
TRBV11-2 | CASSFHWTDYPNSPLHF
TRBV7-2 | CASSVTGGCQYF
TRBV27 | CASGTSGRPEQYF
TRBV4-3 | CASSQDHGEGGNQPQHF
TRBV11-2 | CASSLMREGRNEQFF
TRBV25-1 | CASSEYSGQGQTF
TRBV5-1 | CASSLVGDSDQETQYF
TRBV11-1 | CASSLGLVQETQYF
TRBV29-1 | CSVENWGGYGTGADEQFF
TRBV27 | CASSQPGDRGENTEAFF
TRBV7-2 | CASTPGLAKKNEQFF